This T cell receptor beta chain was documented in a study of blood T cell repertoires in COVID-19. Study details: Italy, Spain and the United States were the sources of the convalescent and acute COVID-19 samples. PBMCs, B-cell-depleted T cells, or T cells were the source of the cDNA or gDNA that made up the material.

Source study methods: Researchers report that nucleated cell counts were estimated from reference gene primer amplification. Repertoires were generated with immunoSEQ multiplex PCR, while TCRdb's copy carries only in-frame clones and drops some. The V and J calls and the clone size are those of that table, but D and trimming were determined from the DNA. Among 300,000 or so clones listed, just over 90% were seen once. Trimming left V 1 base short and J 2 bases short, with 13 bases between. Germline V gene lookup returns CDR1 MNHNS and CDR2 SASEGT. This CDR3 contains 16 residues. The source material was peripheral blood. The clonotype comes from a woman younger than 45 with COVID-19, enrolled during active disease. The J gene is TRBJ2-3, the V gene TRBV6-1; no clear D. The chain's CDR3 is CASSEDSYSPTDTQYF. The CDR3 region has the DNA TGTGCCAGCAGTGAAGACAGCTACTCTCCCACAGATACGCAGTATTTT.